These 26 T cell receptor beta chains were all obtained from the same sample, sequenced in a study of low-dose radiotherapy and immunotherapy resistance in tumors (dated by TCRdb to the early 2020s). First-strand cDNA was synthesized with Superscript III and a set of TRAV- and TRBV-specific primers, covering both TCRalpha and TCRbeta chains. TCRs were amplified with Phusion for 15 to 20 PCR cycles using a constant-region primer together with the adapter attached to the V primers. The public reads were quality trimmed at Q25 with fastp and then assembled into clones with MiXCR by TCRdb, keeping productive beta chains. When rows share a CDR3 protein, they turn into one entry using the most common DNA and genes. This sample comprises about 9,800 distinct CDR3 sequences, roughly two fifths of them detected only once. Together, the top ten hold approximately 5% of the sample. The receptor set was obtained from a human donor with advanced metastatic prostate, ovarian, gallbladder or colorectal cancer (not recorded which). This table probably holds off-target reads from a library built for another chain.

The CDR3 sequence is CASRLGQGRTYEQYF. CDR3 DNA: TGTGCCAGCAGACTGGGACAGGGTCGGACCTACGAGCAGTACTTC. The genes are TRBV12-3 or TRBV12-4 and TRBJ2-7, with TRBD1 matching over 9 bases. The CDR3 runs to 15 residues. With V trimmed by 6 bases and J by 2 bases, 8 bases remained unmatched.

In DNA, the CDR3 is TGTGCCAGCAGCTCGGACAGGGGGTTCACTGAAGCTTTCTTT. Translating gives CASSSDRGFTEAFF. V and J are TRBV13 and TRBJ1-1, with 10 bases fitting TRBD1. The CDR3 extends over 14 amino acids. V lost 4 bases to trimming and J lost 4 bases; unmatched junction nucleotides: 3. CDR1 is PRHDT, CDR2 FYEKMQ, per germline (reference sequence). Variable domain in full (rest from reference TRBV13 and TRBJ1-1): AAGVIQSPRHLIKEKRETATLKCYPIPRHDTVYWYQQGPGQDPQFLISFYEKMQSDKGSIPDRFSAQQFSDYHSELNMSSLELGDSALYFCASSSDRGFTEAFFGQGTRLTVV.

V and J are TRBV5-1 and TRBJ2-3, with D possibly matching TRBD2 (5 bases). Germline V gene data show CDR1 as SGHRS and CDR2 as YFSETQ. The CDR3 length is 14 residues. V was shortened by 5 bases and J by 6 bases, with 16 bases between the two germline ends. The CDR3 sequence is CASSRGQPVDTQYF. DNA of the CDR3: TGCGCCAGCAGTAGAGGGCAACCGGTGGATACGCAGTATTTT.

The V call is TRBV6-1, the J call TRBJ1-2, with D perhaps TRBD1 (5 bases). The CDR3 is 14 residues long. Trimming shortened V by 7 bases and J by 8 bases, and 20 bases separated the two germline ends. Germline V lookup: CDR1 MNHNS, CDR2 SASEGT. CDR3 in DNA: TGTGCCAGCATAAGTGTTCGGGGCGCGGGAGGCTACACCTTC. Its translation is CASISVRGAGGYTF.

The gene calls are TRBV25-1 and TRBJ2-2, with 7 bases aligning to TRBD1. With 6 bases clipped from V and 5 bases from J, the junction kept 6 bases outside the gene matches. This CDR3 comprises 14 residues. Germline CDR1 is MGHDK and CDR2 is SYGVNS. CDR3 in amino acids: CASSHRGYTGELFF. CDR3 DNA: TGTGCCAGCAGCCACAGGGGCTATACCGGGGAGCTGTTTTTT.

This clonotype occurred a few times. V and J are TRBV29-1 and TRBJ2-1; 9 positions agree with TRBD1. J gave up 0 bases and V 4 bases, and 4 bases lay outside the gene matches. The CDR3 consists of 15 residues. In germline, CDR1 is SQVTM, CDR2 ANQGSEA. As DNA, the CDR3 is TGCAGCGTTGGGGACAGGGCGAACTCCTACAATGAGCAGTTCTTC. Translation gives CSVGDRANSYNEQFF.

The J gene is TRBJ2-1, the V gene TRBV30, with 7 bases identical to TRBD2. Germline V gives CDR1 GTSNPN, CDR2 SVGIG (reference sequence). The CDR3 loop spans 12 amino acids. The V gene end was trimmed by 0 bases and the J gene end by 8 bases; junction bases not matched to a gene: 1. The CDR3 here is CAWSVRGDEQFF. For the CDR3, the DNA is TGTGCCTGGAGTGTACGGGGGGATGAGCAGTTCTTC.

The V gene is TRBV6-5, the J gene TRBJ1-5; D possibly corresponds to TRBD1 (6 bases). The CDR3 covers 14 residues. The V and J ends lost 3 bases and 3 bases respectively, with 9 bases between them. The germline gives CDR1 MNHEY, CDR2 SVGAGI. CDR3 bases: TGTGCCAGCAGTTATGGACAGTACAATCAGCCCCAGCATTTT. This codes for CASSYGQYNQPQHF.

This clonotype was counted between two and nine times. The chain links TRBV7-2 to TRBJ2-7; no reliable D call. The CDR3 runs 14 residues. Germline V gives CDR1 SGHTA, CDR2 FQGNSA. V was pared by 6 bases and J by 1 base, with 13 bases between. The CDR3 DNA is TGTGCCAGCAGTTCCTATCGTGGGTCCTACGAGCAGTACTTC. It yields the protein CASSSYRGSYEQYF. The full variable domain, with the rest looked up from reference TRBV7-2 and TRBJ2-7, is GAGVSQSPSNKVTEKGKDVELRCDPISGHTALYWYRQSLGQGLEFLIYFQGNSAPDKSGLPSDRFSAERTGGSVSTLTIQRTQQEDSAVYLCASSSYRGSYEQYFGPGTRLTVT.

In this sample, this clonotype turned up once. The chain couples TRBV24-1 to TRBJ2-3; D is ambiguous. Germline-derived CDR1 and CDR2 are KGHDR and SFDVKD. CDR3 size: 12 residues. V gave up 1 base and J gave up 2 bases, with 0 bases separating them. CDR3 amino acids: CATSDFTDTQYF. CDR3 coding DNA: TGTGCCACCAGTGATTTCACAGATACGCAGTATTTT.

This clonotype was seen more than once but under ten times. The chain employs TRBV18 and TRBJ2-5; 12 bases line up with TRBD1. The V segment lost 6 bases and the J segment 4 bases; nucleotides outside the gene matches: 3. This CDR3 is 14 amino acids long. Germline-derived CDR1 and CDR2 are KGHSH and LQKENI. The CDR3 region is CASSTGQGAETQYF. Written as DNA, the CDR3 is TGTGCCAGCTCGACGGGACAGGGGGCAGAGACCCAGTACTTC.

The chain couples TRBV12-3 or TRBV12-4 to TRBJ1-5; unclear D gene. The ends were cut back, 5 bases at V and 2 bases at J, with 13 bases in the middle. This CDR3 spans 15 amino acids. The CDR3 coding sequence is TGTGCCAGCAGTATGGGGTCTTGGGGCAATCAGCCCCAGCATTTT. It codes for CASSMGSWGNQPQHF.

The chain carries TRBV9 and TRBJ2-7, with 10 positions matching TRBD2. The CDR3 is 17 residues long. V dropped 0 bases and J dropped 4; count of bases not matched to a gene: 10. Germline values: CDR1 SGDLS, CDR2 YYNGEE. In DNA form, the CDR3 reads TGTGCCAGCAGCGTAGGGCTAGCGGGAGCCGCCCAGTACGAGCAGTACTTC. This sequence encodes CASSVGLAGAAQYEQYF.

There are a few counts of this clonotype. The chain joins TRBV2 to TRBJ2-3; D unclear. The CDR3 covers 13 residues. Trimming shortened V by 5 bases and J by 3 bases, and 9 bases separated the two germline ends. Germline values: CDR1 SNHLY, CDR2 FYNNEI. In DNA, the CDR3 is TGTGCCAGCAGTACCCGGACGACAGATACGCAGTATTTT. Translated: CASSTRTTDTQYF.

This chain links TRBV29-1 with TRBJ2-1; 8 bases are a match to TRBD2. Germline values: CDR1 SQVTM, CDR2 ANQGSEA. The V segment lost 7 bases and the J segment 11 bases; nucleotides outside the gene matches: 10. The CDR3 extends over 12 amino acids. CDR3 coding DNA: TGCAGCGCCCGGGAGGGGGGGGTTCAGCAGTTCTTC. Translated: CSAREGGVQQFF.

This clonotype came up a few times. This chain links TRBV12-3 or TRBV12-4 with TRBJ2-7; possibly TRBD2 for D (6 bases). Deletions cut 6 bases from V and 0 bases from J, with 12 bases between. The CDR3 contains 14 residues. The CDR3 loop is CASSQTGGSYEQYF. The CDR3 coding sequence is TGTGCCAGCAGCCAAACCGGGGGCTCCTACGAGCAGTACTTC.

This clonotype was counted a few times. The chain couples TRBV3-1 to TRBJ2-7; 8 bases agree with TRBD1. Germline V gives CDR1 LGHDT, CDR2 YNNKEL (reference sequence). The CDR3 is 13 residues long. V gave up 4 bases and J gave up 12 bases; unmatched junction bases: 11. CDR3 sequence reads: CASSPPDRGGPYF. CDR3 nucleotides: TGTGCCAGCAGCCCGCCCGACAGGGGTGGGCCGTACTTC.

The rearrangement joins TRBV20-1 to TRBJ1-2; D is possibly TRBD1 (6 bases). CDR1 and CDR2 (germline): DFQATT, SNEGSKA (reference sequence). The V end was cut by 1 base, the J end by 0 bases, with 21 bases between. The CDR3 consists of 18 residues. The CDR3 reads CSARVRGGQTLANYGYTF. CDR3 bases: TGCAGTGCTAGAGTAAGAGGAGGACAGACCCTAGCTAACTATGGCTACACCTTC.

The genes are TRBV5-1 and TRBJ1-1; TRBD1 agrees at 7 bases. Germline CDR1 SGHRS, CDR2 YFSETQ. The V gene end was trimmed by 1 base and the J gene end by 1 base; junction bases not matched to a gene: 4. The CDR3 sequence is 15 residues long. This CDR3 is CASSLLGTANTEAFF. The CDR3 nucleotides read TGCGCCAGCAGCTTGTTAGGGACAGCGAACACTGAAGCTTTCTTT.

J is TRBJ2-1 and V is TRBV28; possibly TRBD2 for D (5 bases). Germline CDR1 is MDHEN and CDR2 is SYDVKM. This CDR3 contains 12 residues. The V end was cut by 6 bases, the J end by 9 bases, with 12 bases between. Here the CDR3 DNA reads TGTGCCAGCAGCCTAGCCCCGGGTGAGCAGTTCTTC. Its translation: CASSLAPGEQFF.

This chain connects TRBV3-1 to TRBJ1-2, with 8 bases aligning to TRBD1. Germline V gene sequence: CDR1 LGHDT, CDR2 YNNKEL (reference sequence). V lost 1 base to trimming and J lost 7 bases; unmatched junction nucleotides: 5. The length of the CDR3 is 14 residues. The CDR3 sequence is CASSQGQGAVGYTF. Written as DNA, the CDR3 is TGTGCCAGCAGCCAAGGCCAGGGGGCTGTTGGCTACACCTTC.

The CDR3 region is CASMAGGYNEQFF. CDR3 DNA sequence: TGCGCCAGCATGGCGGGGGGCTACAATGAGCAGTTCTTC. The V and J genes are TRBV5-1 and TRBJ2-1; 8 nucleotides align to TRBD2. In germline, CDR1 is SGHRS, CDR2 YFSETQ. CDR3 length: 13 amino acids. The V and J ends lost 6 bases and 3 bases, in that order; junction bases with no gene match: 2.

The chain has TRBV12-3 or TRBV12-4 and TRBJ1-1; D might be TRBD1 (5 bases). The V and J ends lost 1 base and 10 bases respectively, with 10 bases between them. The CDR3 extends over 12 amino acids. For the CDR3, the DNA is TGTGCCAGCAGTTTAGGGGGCCTCGGAGCTTTCTTT. Its translation is CASSLGGLGAFF.

In this sample, this clonotype turned up a few times. This chain connects TRBV5-1 to TRBJ2-1; the D is unclear. Trimming stripped 0 bases from V and 0 bases from J, with 4 bases between. The CDR3 is 14 residues long. Germline V gene sequence: CDR1 SGHRS, CDR2 YFSETQ. The CDR3 loop is CASSLDLSYNEQFF. In DNA form, the CDR3 reads TGCGCCAGCAGCTTGGACCTCTCCTACAATGAGCAGTTCTTC.

The gene calls are TRBV7-8 and TRBJ1-3; the D is unclear. Germline V gene data show CDR1 as SGHVS and CDR2 as FQNEAQ. The CDR3 runs to 12 residues. Trimming took 6 bases from V and 4 from J, leaving 7 bases between them. The CDR3 nucleotides read TGTGCCAGCAGGCAAACGGGAAACACCATATATTTT. This encodes CASRQTGNTIYF.

This clonotype was observed a few times. The J gene is TRBJ2-3, the V gene TRBV5-1; 8 bases are a match to TRBD1. V lost 4 bases and J lost 2; bases outside the gene matches: 9. The CDR3 runs 16 residues. Germline V CDR1 and CDR2: SGHRS, YFSETQ. CDR3 loop: CASSGHRGSLTDTQYF. The CDR3 DNA reads as TGCGCCAGCAGCGGCCACAGGGGGAGTCTCACAGATACGCAGTATTTT. The full variable domain, rest sourced from reference TRBV5-1 and TRBJ2-3, is KAGVTQTPRYLIKTRGQQVTLSCSPISGHRSVSWYQQTPGQGLQFLFEYFSETQRNKGNFPGRFSGRQFSNSRSEMNVSTLELGDSALYLCASSGHRGSLTDTQYFGPGTRLTVL.